The text below deals with one T cell receptor (beta chain). Its antigen remains unknown. Every bit of the isolated RNA underwent reverse transcription, so sequencing read expressed TCRB transcripts. The average output of naive, central memory and regulatory T cell samples was about 3.57 million reads. Clones were sequenced by immunoSEQ multiplex PCR, and TCRdb holds only the in-frame ones, with some missing. The profile shows more than 300,000 clones, 9.6% of them singletons. The data stem from a study of beta chain features in type 1 diabetes. Whole-study context: Cell yields, gender and age were comparable in patients and healthy donors.

Study-wide results and limits: Researchers report that Type 1 diabetes patients had moderately but significantly shorter TCRB CDR3s across all four CD4+ subsets.

The germline gives CDR1 SGHRS, CDR2 YFSETQ. The J segment lost 5 bases and the V segment lost 1 base, leaving 2 bases of the junction unmatched. The CDR3 sequence is 14 residues long. Sampling consisted of one heparinised blood draw per donor, averaging about 110 mL. Central memory, naive, regulatory and stem cell-like memory CD4+ cells were sorted by CD45RO/CCR7/CD25/CD127/CD95/CD27. The sequence was obtained from a man aged 30 to 39 with type 1 diabetes. The chain is built from TRBV5-1 and TRBJ2-1, with 8 bases lining up with TRBD2. Sequenced material: central memory CD4+ T cells from blood. The CDR3 reads CASSLPREDNEQFF. The CDR3 DNA reads as TGCGCCAGCAGCTTGCCGCGGGAGGACAATGAGCAGTTCTTC.